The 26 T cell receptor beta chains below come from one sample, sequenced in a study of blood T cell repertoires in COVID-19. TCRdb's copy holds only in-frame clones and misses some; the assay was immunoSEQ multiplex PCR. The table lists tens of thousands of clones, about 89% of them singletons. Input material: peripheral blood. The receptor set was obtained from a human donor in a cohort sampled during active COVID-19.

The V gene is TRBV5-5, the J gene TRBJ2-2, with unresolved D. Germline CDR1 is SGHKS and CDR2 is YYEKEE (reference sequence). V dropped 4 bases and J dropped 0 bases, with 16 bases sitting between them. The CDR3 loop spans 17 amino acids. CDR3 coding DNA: TGTGCCAGCAGCCGAAATTCGGGTCTCTCGAACACCGGGGAGCTGTTTTTT. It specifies CASSRNSGLSNTGELFF.

The CDR3 sequence is CASGVQGITGNTIYF. Here the CDR3 DNA reads TGTGCCAGCGGGGTACAGGGGATTACTGGAAACACCATATATTTT. The rearrangement links TRBV6-5 to TRBJ1-3, with 7 bases fitting TRBD1. Germline-derived CDR1 and CDR2 are MNHEY and SVGAGI. This CDR3 comprises 15 residues. V was pared by 8 bases and J by 2 bases, with 9 bases of the junction left unmatched.

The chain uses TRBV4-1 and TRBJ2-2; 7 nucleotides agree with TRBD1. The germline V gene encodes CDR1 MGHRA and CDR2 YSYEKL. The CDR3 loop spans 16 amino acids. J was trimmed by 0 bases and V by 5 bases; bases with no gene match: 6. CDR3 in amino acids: CASSFYGTANTGELFF. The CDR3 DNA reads TGCGCCAGCAGCTTCTACGGGACAGCGAACACCGGGGAGCTGTTTTTT.

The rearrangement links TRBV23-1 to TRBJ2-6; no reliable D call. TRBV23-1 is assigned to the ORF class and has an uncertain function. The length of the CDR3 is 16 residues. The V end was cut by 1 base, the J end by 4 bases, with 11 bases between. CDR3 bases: TGCGCCAGCAGTCAATTGGCCCCCTCCGGGGCCAACGTCCTGACTTTC. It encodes CASSQLAPSGANVLTF.

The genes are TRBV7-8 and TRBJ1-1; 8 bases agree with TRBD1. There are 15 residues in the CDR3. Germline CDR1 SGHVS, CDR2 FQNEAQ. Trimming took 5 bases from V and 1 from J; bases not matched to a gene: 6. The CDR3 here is CASSLMTGANTEAFF. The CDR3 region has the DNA TGTGCCAGCAGCCTAATGACAGGGGCGAACACTGAAGCTTTCTTT.

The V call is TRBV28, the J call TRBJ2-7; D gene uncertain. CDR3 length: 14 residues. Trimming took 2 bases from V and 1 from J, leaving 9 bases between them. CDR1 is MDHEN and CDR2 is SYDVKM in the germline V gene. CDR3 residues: CASSLDISSYEQYF. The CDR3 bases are TGTGCCAGCAGTTTAGACATTTCTTCCTACGAGCAGTACTTC.

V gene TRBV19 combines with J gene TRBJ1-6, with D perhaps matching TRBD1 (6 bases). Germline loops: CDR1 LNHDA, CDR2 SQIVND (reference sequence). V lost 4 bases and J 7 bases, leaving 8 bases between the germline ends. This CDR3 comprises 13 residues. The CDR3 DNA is TGTGCCAGTAGTACGGGGGGCAATTCACCCCTCCACTTT. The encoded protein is CASSTGGNSPLHF.

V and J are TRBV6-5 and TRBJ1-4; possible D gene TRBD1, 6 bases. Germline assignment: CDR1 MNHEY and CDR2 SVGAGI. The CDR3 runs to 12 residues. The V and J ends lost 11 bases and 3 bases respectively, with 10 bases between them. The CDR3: CAVGQPNEKLFF. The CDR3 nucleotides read TGTGCCGTTGGACAGCCTAATGAAAAACTGTTTTTT.

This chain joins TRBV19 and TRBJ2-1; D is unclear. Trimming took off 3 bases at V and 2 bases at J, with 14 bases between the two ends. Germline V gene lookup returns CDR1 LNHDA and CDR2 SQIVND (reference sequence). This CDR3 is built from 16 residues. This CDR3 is CASSMVARTAYNEQFF. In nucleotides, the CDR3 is TGTGCCAGTAGTATGGTCGCTAGAACCGCCTACAATGAGCAGTTCTTC.

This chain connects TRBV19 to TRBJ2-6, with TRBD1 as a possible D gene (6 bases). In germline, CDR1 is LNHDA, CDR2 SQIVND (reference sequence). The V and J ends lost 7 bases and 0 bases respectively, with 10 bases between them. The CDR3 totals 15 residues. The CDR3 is CASTTQGSGANVLTF. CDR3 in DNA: TGTGCCAGTACAACACAGGGCTCTGGGGCCAACGTCCTGACTTTC.

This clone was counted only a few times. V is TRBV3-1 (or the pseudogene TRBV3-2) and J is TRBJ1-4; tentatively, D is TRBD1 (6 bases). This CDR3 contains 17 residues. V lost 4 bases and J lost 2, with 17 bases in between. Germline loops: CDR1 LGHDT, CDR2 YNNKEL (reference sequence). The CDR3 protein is CASSPPGGGRTNEKLFF. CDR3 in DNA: TGTGCCAGCAGCCCACCCGGGGGGGGCAGGACTAATGAAAAACTGTTTTTT.

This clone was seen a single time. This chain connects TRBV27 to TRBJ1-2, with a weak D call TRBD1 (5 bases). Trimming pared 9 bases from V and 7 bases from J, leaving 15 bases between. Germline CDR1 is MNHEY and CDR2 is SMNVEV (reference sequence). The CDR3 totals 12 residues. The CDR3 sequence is CASGTLGGGYTF. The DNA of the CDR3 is TGTGCCAGTGGCACTTTGGGGGGTGGCTACACCTTC.

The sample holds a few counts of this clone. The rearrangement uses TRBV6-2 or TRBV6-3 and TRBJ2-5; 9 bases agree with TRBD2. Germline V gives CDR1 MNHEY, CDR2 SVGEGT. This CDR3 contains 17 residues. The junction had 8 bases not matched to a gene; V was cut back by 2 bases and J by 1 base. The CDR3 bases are TGTGCCAGCAGTTACAGGCCTGCAGCGGGGGGCCAAGAGACCCAGTACTTC. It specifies CASSYRPAAGGQETQYF.

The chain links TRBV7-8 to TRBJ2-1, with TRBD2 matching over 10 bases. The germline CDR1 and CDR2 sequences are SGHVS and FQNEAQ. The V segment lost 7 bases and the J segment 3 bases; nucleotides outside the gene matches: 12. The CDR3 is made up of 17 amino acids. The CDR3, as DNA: TGTGCCAGCACCTCCCCCTCCGGGACTAGCGACTACAATGAGCAGTTCTTC. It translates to CASTSPSGTSDYNEQFF.

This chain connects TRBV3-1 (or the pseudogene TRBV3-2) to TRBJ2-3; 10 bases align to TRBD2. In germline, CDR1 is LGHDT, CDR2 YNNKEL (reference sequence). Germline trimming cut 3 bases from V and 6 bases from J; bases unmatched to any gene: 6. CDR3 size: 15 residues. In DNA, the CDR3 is TGTGCCAGCAGCCATCCTAGCGGGAGCGGGGATACGCAGTATTTT. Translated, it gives CASSHPSGSGDTQYF.

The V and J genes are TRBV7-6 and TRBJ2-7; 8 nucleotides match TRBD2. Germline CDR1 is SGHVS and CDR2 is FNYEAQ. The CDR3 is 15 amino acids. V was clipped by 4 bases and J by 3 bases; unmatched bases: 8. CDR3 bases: TGTGCCAGCAGCTCCCAGGGGACTAGTAACTACGAGCAGTACTTC. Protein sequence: CASSSQGTSNYEQYF.

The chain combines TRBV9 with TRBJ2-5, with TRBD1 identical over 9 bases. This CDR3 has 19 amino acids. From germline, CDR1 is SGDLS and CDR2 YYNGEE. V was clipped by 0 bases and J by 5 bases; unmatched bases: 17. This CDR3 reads CASSVGLGGTGRLRETQYF. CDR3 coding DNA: TGTGCCAGCAGCGTAGGATTAGGGGGGACAGGGAGGCTCAGGGAGACCCAGTACTTC.

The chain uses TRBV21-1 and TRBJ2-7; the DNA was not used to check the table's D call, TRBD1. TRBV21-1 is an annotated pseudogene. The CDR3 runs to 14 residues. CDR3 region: CASSTKQGSYEQYF. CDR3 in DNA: TGTGCCAGCAGCACTAAACAGGGCTCCTACGAGCAGTACTTC.

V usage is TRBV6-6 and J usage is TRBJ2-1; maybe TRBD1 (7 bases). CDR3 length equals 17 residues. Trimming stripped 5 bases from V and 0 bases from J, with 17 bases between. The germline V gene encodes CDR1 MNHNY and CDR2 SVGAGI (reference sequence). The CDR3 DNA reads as TGTGCCAGCAGTCCCGGGAGTAGGACAGGCTCCTACAATGAGCAGTTCTTC. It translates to CASSPGSRTGSYNEQFF.

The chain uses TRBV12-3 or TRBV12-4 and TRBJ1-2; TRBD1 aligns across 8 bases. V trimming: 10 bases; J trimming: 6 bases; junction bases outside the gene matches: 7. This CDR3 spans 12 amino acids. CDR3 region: CATTTGVHGYTF. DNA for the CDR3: TGTGCCACTACGACAGGGGTACATGGCTACACCTTC.

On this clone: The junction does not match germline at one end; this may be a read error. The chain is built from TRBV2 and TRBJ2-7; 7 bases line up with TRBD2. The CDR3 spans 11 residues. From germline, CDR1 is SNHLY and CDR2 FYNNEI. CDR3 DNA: TGTGCCAGCACCACCCAGCGGGATCAGAACTTC. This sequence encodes CASTTQRDQNF.

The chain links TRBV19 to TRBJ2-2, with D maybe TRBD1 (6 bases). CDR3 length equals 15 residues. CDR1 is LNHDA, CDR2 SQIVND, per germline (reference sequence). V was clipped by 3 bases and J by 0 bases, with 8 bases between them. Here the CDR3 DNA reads TGTGCCAGTAGTATTGAGGGGGCGAACACCGGGGAGCTGTTTTTT. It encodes CASSIEGANTGELFF. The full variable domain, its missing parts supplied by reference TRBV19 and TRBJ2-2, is DGGITQSPKYLFRKEGQNVTLSCEQNLNHDAMYWYRQDPGQGLRLIYYSQIVNDFQKGDIAEGYSVSREKKESFPLTVTSAQKNPTAFYLCASSIEGANTGELFFGEGSRLTVL.

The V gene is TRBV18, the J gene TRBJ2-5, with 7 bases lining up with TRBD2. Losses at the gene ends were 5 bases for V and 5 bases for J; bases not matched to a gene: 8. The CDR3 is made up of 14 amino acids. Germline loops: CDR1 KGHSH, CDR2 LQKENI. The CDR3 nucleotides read TGTGCCAGCTCATATACGGGGGGTTCGGAGACCCAGTACTTC. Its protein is CASSYTGGSETQYF.

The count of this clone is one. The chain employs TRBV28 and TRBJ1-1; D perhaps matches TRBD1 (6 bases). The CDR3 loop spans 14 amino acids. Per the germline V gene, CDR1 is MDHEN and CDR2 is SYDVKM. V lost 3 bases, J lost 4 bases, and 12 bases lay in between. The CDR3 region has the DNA TGTGCCAGCAGTTTTAGGGGGAGGGGCACTGAAGCTTTCTTT. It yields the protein CASSFRGRGTEAFF.

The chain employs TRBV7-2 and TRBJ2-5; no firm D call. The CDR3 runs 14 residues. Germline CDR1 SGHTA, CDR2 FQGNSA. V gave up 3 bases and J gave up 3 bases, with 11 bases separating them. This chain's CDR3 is CASSFSTDKETQYF. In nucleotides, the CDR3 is TGTGCCAGCAGCTTCTCCACTGACAAAGAGACCCAGTACTTC.

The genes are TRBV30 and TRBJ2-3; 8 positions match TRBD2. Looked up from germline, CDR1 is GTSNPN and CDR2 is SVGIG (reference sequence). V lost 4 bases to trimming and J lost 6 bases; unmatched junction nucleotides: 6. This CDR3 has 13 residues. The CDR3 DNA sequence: TGTGCCTGGACCCGACTAGCGCCTGATACGCAGTATTTT. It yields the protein CAWTRLAPDTQYF.